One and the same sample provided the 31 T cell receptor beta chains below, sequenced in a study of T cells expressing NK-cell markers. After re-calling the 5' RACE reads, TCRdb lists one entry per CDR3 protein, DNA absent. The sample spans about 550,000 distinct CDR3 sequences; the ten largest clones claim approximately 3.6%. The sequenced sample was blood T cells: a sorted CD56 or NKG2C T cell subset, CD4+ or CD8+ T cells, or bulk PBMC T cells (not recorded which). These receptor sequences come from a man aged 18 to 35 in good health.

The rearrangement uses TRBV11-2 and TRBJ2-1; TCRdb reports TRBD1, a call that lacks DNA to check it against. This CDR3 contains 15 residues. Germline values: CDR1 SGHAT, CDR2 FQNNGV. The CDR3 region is CASSYTQTGMNEQFF. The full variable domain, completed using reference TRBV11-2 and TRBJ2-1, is EAGVAQSPRYKIIEKRQSVAFWCNPISGHATLYWYQQILGQGPKLLIQFQNNGVVDDSQLPKDRFSAERLKGVDSTLKIQPAKLEDSAVYLCASSYTQTGMNEQFFGPGTRLTVL.

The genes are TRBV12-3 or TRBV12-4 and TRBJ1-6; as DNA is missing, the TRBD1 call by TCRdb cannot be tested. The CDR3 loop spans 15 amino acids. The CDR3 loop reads CASRPSRVLNSPLHF.

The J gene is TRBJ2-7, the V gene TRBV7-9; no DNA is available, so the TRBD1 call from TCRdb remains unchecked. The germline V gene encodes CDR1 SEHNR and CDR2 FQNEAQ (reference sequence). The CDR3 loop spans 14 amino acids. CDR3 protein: CASNQEGGAYEQYF.

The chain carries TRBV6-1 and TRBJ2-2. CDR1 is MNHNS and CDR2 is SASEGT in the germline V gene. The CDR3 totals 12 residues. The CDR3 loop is CATGNRAGELFF.

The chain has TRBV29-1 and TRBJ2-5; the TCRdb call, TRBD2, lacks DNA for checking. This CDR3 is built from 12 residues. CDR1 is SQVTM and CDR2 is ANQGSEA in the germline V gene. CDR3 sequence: CSVDGSGETQYF.

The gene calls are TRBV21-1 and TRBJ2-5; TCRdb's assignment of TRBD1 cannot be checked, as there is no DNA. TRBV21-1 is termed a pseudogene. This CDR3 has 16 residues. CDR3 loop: CASRSLWGDVAETQYF.

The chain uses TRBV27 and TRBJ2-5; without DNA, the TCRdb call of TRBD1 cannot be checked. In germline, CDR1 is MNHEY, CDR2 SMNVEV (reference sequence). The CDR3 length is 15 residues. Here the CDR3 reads CASSTIGTGQETQYF.

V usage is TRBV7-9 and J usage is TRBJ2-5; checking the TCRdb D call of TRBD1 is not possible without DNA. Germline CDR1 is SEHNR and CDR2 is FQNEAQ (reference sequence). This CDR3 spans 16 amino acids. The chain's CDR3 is CASSLPGQGFRETQYF.

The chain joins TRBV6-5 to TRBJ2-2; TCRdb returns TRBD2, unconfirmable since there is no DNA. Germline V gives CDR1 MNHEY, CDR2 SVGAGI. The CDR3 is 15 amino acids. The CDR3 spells CASSYARRVSGELFF.

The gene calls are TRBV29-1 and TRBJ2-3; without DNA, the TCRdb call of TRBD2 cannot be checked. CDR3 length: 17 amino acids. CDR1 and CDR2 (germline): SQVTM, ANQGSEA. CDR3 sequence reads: CSVDGLETPRAPDTQYF.

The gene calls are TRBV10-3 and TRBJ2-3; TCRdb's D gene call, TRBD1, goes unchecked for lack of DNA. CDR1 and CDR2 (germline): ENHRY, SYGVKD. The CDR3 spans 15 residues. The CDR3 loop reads CAISEGGDNTDTQYF.

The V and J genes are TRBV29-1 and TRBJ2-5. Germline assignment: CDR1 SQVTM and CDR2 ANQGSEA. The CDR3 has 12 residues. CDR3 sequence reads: CSVRGWEETQYF.

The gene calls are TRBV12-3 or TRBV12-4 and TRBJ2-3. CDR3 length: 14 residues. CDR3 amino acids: CASSFLGNADTQYF.

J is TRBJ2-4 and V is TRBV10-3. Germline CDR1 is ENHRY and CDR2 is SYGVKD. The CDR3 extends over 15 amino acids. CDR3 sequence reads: CAISASSEAKNIQYF.

CDR3 region: CASSFAGSGANVLTF. This chain connects TRBV7-6 to TRBJ2-6. CDR3 size: 15 residues. Germline CDR1 SGHVS, CDR2 FNYEAQ. Together with reference TRBV7-6 and TRBJ2-6, the CDR3 gives the full variable domain: GAGVSQSPRYKVTKRGQDVALRCDPISGHVSLYWYRQALGQGPEFLTYFNYEAQQDKSGLPNDRFSAERPEGSISTLTIQRTEQRDSAMYRCASSFAGSGANVLTFGAGSRLTVL.

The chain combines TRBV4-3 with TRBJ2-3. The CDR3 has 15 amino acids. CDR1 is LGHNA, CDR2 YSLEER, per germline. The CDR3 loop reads CASSQGAASTDTQYF.

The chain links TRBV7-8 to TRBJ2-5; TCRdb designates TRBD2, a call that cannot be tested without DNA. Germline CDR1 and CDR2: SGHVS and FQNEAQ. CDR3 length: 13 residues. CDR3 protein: CASVEASSETQYF.

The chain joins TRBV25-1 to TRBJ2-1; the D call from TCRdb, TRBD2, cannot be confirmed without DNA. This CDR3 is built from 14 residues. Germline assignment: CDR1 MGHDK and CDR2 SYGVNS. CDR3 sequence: CASSERAPYNEQFF.

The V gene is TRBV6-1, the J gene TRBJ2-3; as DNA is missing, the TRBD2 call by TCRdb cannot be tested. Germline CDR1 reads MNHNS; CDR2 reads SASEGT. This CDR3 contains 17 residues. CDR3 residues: CASGYLLGTSPTDTQYF.

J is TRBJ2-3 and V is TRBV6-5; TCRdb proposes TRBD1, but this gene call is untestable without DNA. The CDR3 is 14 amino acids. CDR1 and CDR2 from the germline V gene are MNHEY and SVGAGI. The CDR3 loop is CASSYSRDRVPQYF.

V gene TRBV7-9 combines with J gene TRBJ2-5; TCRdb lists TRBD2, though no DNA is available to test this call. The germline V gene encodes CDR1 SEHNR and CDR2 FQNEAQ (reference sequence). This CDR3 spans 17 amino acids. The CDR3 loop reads CASSLGADSGYQETQYF.

CDR3: CATSRAGARSNQPQHF. V usage is TRBV15 and J usage is TRBJ1-5; TCRdb calls TRBD1, which cannot be checked without DNA. The CDR3 is 16 amino acids. Germline lookup yields CDR1 LNHNV and CDR2 YYDKDF (reference sequence).

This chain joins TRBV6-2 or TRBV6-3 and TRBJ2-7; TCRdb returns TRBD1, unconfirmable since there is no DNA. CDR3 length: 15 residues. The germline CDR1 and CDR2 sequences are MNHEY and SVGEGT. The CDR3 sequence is CASTRQGGSSYEQYF.

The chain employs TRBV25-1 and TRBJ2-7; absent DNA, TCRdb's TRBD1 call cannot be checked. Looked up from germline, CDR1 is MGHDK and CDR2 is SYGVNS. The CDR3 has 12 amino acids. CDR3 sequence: CASSEGTGEQYF.

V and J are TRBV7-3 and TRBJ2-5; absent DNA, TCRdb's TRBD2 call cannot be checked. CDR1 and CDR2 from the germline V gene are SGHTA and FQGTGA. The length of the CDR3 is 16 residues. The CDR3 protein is CASSLTGSGRIETQYF. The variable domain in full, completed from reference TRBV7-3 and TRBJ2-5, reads GAGVSQTPSNKVTEKGKYVELRCDPISGHTALYWYRQSLGQGPEFLIYFQGTGAADDSGLPNDRFFAVRPEGSVSTLKIQRTERGDSAVYLCASSLTGSGRIETQYFGPGTRLLVL.

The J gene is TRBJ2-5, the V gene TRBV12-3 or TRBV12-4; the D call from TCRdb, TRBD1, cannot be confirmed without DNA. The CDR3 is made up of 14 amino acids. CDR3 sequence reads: CASSPTGVGETQYF.

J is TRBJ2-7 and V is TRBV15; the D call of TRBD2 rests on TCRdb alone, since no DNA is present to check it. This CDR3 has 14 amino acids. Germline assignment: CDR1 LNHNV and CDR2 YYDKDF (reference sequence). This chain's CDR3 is CATAALRDGYEQYF.

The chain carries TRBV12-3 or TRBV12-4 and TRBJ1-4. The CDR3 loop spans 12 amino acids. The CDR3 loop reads CASSYLNEKLFF.

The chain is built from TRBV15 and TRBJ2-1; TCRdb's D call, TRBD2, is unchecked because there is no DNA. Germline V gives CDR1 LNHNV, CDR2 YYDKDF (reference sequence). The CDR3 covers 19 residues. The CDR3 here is CATSSSGTSGKRPYNEQFF. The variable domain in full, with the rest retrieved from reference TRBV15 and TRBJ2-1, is DAMVIQNPRYQVTQFGKPVTLSCSQTLNHNVMYWYQQKSSQAPKLLFHYYDKDFNNEADTPDNFQSRRPNTSFCFLDIRSPGLGDTAMYLCATSSSGTSGKRPYNEQFFGPGTRLTVL.

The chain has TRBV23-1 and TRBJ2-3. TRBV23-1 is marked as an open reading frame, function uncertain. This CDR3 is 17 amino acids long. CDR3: CASSQSCQVGSSDTQYF.

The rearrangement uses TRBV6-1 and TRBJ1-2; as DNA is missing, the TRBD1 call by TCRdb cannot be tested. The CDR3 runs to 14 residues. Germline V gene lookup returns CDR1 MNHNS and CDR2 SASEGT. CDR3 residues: CASTSGVQNYGYTF.